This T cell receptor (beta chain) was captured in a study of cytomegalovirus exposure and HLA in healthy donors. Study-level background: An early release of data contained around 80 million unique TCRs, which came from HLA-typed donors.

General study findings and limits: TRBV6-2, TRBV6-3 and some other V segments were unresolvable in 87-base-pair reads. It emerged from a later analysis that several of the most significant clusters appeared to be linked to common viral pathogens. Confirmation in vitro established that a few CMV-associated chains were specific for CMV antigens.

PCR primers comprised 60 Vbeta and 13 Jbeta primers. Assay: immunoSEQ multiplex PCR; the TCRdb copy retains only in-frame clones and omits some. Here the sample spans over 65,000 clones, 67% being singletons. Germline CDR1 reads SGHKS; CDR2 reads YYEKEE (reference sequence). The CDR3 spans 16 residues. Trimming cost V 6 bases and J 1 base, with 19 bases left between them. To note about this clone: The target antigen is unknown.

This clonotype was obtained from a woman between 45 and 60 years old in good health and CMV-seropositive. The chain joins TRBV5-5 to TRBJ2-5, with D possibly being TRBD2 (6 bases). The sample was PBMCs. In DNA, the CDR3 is TGTGCCAGCACCTTCCCCTCCGGGAGTCTCCAAGAGACCCAGTACTTC. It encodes CASTFPSGSLQETQYF.